This T cell receptor beta chain is from a study of T cells in Graves' hyperthyroidism and ophthalmopathy. Study conclusions and caveats: Stable hyperthyroidism and ophthalmopathy were separated using 13 V-J signatures.

This clonotype has a handful of counts. Its antigen is unknown. The diagnoses drew upon clinical symptoms, serum thyroxine and TRAb, thyroid ultrasound and orbital computed tomography. TCR beta CDR3 region amplification was performed from RNA transcripts. Using the HTBI primer set, a first-round RT-PCR was run on the TCR CDR3. TCRdb reprocessed the multiplex PCR reads via MiXCR and lists one record per CDR3 protein. The sample holds around 380,000 distinct CDR3 sequences, less than 15% seen once. Sequenced input: blood. The TCR comes from a man younger than 40 with Graves' hyperthyroidism that later progressed to Graves' ophthalmopathy.

The CDR3 sequence: CASSYSRARYEQYF. CDR3 DNA: TGTGCCAGCAGTTACTCGAGAGCCCGCTACGAGCAGTACTTC. The chain is built from TRBV6-6 and TRBJ2-7, with D uncertain. In germline, CDR1 is MNHNY, CDR2 SVGAGI (reference sequence). This CDR3 spans 14 amino acids. V gave up 0 bases and J gave up 3 bases, with 9 bases separating them.